These 8 T cell receptor beta chains share one sample of origin, sequenced in a study of OX40 agonist ivuxolimab in advanced cancers. Sequencing was performed with immunoSEQ multiplex PCR; in TCRdb, only in-frame clones are kept and a portion is missing. The sample comprises about 89,000 clones, approximately 91% of which are singletons, and about 0.76% rests with the top ten. The material was CD4+ or CD8+ T cells sorted from blood, obtained in a trial of the OX40 agonist ivuxolimab. The receptors were sampled from an adult with an advanced solid tumor such as melanoma, head and neck, liver or kidney cancer.

The CDR3 DNA sequence: TGTGCCAGCAGAGGGTTCGAGGCAACTCACTACAATGAGCAGTTCTTC. Residues: CASRGFEATHYNEQFF. This chain connects TRBV27 to TRBJ2-1; D remains unclear. Germline CDR1 and CDR2: MNHEY and SMNVEV (reference sequence). The CDR3 consists of 16 residues. V was clipped by 6 bases and J by 3 bases, with 18 bases between them.

This clone was found once. The genes are TRBV5-1 and TRBJ1-2; D call uncertain. Trimming shortened V by 4 bases and J by 3 bases, and 13 bases separated the two germline ends. Germline CDR1 and CDR2: SGHRS and YFSETQ. The CDR3 runs to 14 residues. The CDR3 sequence is CASSREGFDYGYTF. CDR3 sequence (DNA): TGCGCCAGCAGCCGAGAAGGGTTCGACTATGGCTACACCTTC.

The chain carries TRBV7-3 and TRBJ2-1, with TRBD2 matching 10 bases. There are 15 residues in the CDR3. The germline V gene encodes CDR1 SGHTA and CDR2 FQGTGA. V dropped 5 bases and J dropped 4; count of bases not matched to a gene: 5. CDR3 region: CASSTGTSAYNEQFF. The CDR3 DNA reads as TGTGCCAGCAGCACGGGGACTAGCGCATACAATGAGCAGTTCTTC.

The chain recombines TRBV28 with TRBJ2-1; D unclear. Trimming cost V 5 bases and J 8 bases, with 7 bases left between them. Germline assignment: CDR1 MDHEN and CDR2 SYDVKM. This CDR3 has 11 residues. The DNA of the CDR3 is TGTGCCAGCAGTCCCCGCTATGAGCAGTTCTTC. Translated: CASSPRYEQFF.

Only one count was recorded for this clone. The chain is built from TRBV5-1 and TRBJ1-3, with D perhaps TRBD1 (5 bases). The CDR3 is 14 amino acids. The ends were cut back, 0 bases at V and 6 bases at J, with 10 bases in the middle. Per germline, CDR1 SGHRS and CDR2 YFSETQ. The CDR3 nucleotides read TGCGCCAGCAGCTTGGTCCCGGGGGAAAACACCATATATTTT. This sequence encodes CASSLVPGENTIYF.

The chain couples TRBV2 to TRBJ2-7; D unresolved. The ends were cut back, 4 bases at V and 6 bases at J, with 7 bases in the middle. The CDR3 is made up of 11 amino acids. CDR1 and CDR2 from the germline V gene are SNHLY and FYNNEI. CDR3 in amino acids: CASSGASEQYF. Written as DNA, the CDR3 is TGTGCCAGCAGTGGGGCTTCCGAGCAGTACTTC. The full variable domain, its missing parts supplied by reference TRBV2 and TRBJ2-7, is EPEVTQTPSHQVTQMGQEVILRCVPISNHLYFYWYRQILGQKVEFLVSFYNNEISEKSEIFDDQFSVERPDGSNFTLKIRSTKLEDSAMYFCASSGASEQYFGPGTRLTVT.

J is TRBJ2-3 and V is TRBV5-5, with D perhaps matching TRBD2 (6 bases). The CDR3 has 18 residues. Germline CDR1 SGHKS, CDR2 YYEKEE (reference sequence). V lost 2 bases to trimming and J lost 1 base, with 20 bases between them. CDR3 nucleotide sequence: TGTGCCAGCAGCTTCGCTCTTCCGGGGGTAGGTGGCACAGATACGCAGTATTTT. This sequence encodes CASSFALPGVGGTDTQYF.

The chain uses TRBV9 and TRBJ2-2; TRBD1 aligns across 9 bases. The germline V gene encodes CDR1 SGDLS and CDR2 YYNGEE. The CDR3 sequence is 16 residues long. Trimming took 4 bases from V and 4 from J; bases not matched to a gene: 8. The CDR3 sequence is CASSLRTGVTTGELFF. As DNA, the CDR3 is TGTGCCAGCAGCCTCAGGACAGGGGTCACCACCGGGGAGCTGTTTTTT.